A selection of T cell receptor beta chains follows, all from one sample in a study of blood T cell repertoires in COVID-19. Assay: immunoSEQ multiplex PCR; the TCRdb copy retains only in-frame clones and omits some. The repertoire holds 130,000 to 150,000 clones, with 87% as singletons. Sequenced material: peripheral blood. All receptors derive from a man aged 50 or older who had recovered from COVID-19. CDR3s include the opening cysteine and the closing phenylalanine or tryptophan. A D gene is named only where the DNA matches it firmly. Some rows mark clone size as missing; the rest say once, few, many or name a class of expanded clone.

clone size,J gene,D gene,V gene,CDR3 DNA,CDR3 protein
NA,TRBJ2-7,TRBD1,TRBV24-1,TGTGCCACCAGTGATTTCCCCGGGACAGGGGACGAGCAGTACTTC,CATSDFPGTGDEQYF
NA,TRBJ2-7,NA,TRBV5-6,TGTGCCAGCAGCCCGACAGCAAACTACGAGCAGTACTTC,CASSPTANYEQYF
once,TRBJ1-6,NA,TRBV6-5,TGTGCCAGCAACCCCACAGCTGACAATTCACCCCTCCACTTT,CASNPTADNSPLHF
NA,TRBJ1-2,TRBD1,TRBV28,TGTGCCAGCAGTTGGACAGGGGTTAACTATGGCTACACCTTC,CASSWTGVNYGYTF
NA,TRBJ1-3,NA,TRBV4-3,TGCGCCAGCAGCCCATCGAGTTTATACAGGGACACTGGAAACACCATATATTTT,CASSPSSLYRDTGNTIYF
NA,TRBJ2-1,TRBD2,TRBV19,TGTGCCAGTAGTATTAGGGGACTAGCGGACTACAATGAGCAGTTCTTC,CASSIRGLADYNEQFF
NA,TRBJ1-1,NA,TRBV5-1,TGCGCCAGCAGCGACACCGGGACATCTGAAGCTTTCTTT,CASSDTGTSEAFF
NA,TRBJ2-1,NA,TRBV7-7,TGTGCTAGCAGCTTAGGTGCTTCGGCAGGGGAACACAATGAGCAGTTCTTC,CASSLGASAGEHNEQFF
NA,TRBJ2-2,TRBD1,TRBV11-3,TGTGCCAGCAGCTTATCCGGGACAGGGAAGACCGGGGAGCTGTTTTTT,CASSLSGTGKTGELFF
NA,TRBJ1-1,TRBD1,TRBV7-9,TGTGCCAGCAGGTGGGACAGTCCCACTGAAGCTTTCTTT,CASRWDSPTEAFF
NA,TRBJ1-6,NA,TRBV10-3,TGTGCCATCAGTGAGTCCGGAGGGGACTGGGATTCACCCCTCCACTTT,CAISESGGDWDSPLHF
NA,TRBJ1-1,NA,TRBV19,TGTGCCAGTACCCTAAGGAGGGGCTTGAACACTGAAGCTTTCTTT,CASTLRRGLNTEAFF
NA,TRBJ1-2,TRBD1,TRBV7-2,TGTGCCAGCAGCTGGTCCTTGGACAGGGACTATGGCTACACCTTC,CASSWSLDRDYGYTF
few,TRBJ1-5,NA,TRBV19,TGTGCCAGTAAGCCACTCGGAGGGGTTCGGCAGCCCCAGCATTTT,CASKPLGGVRQPQHF
NA,TRBJ2-3,NA,TRBV4-3,TGCGCCAGCAGCCAAGATGGGCAGGCGACCAGATACACAGATACGCAGTATTTT,CASSQDGQATRYTDTQYF
NA,TRBJ2-4,NA,TRBV12-3/TRBV12-4,TGTGCCAGCAGTGTGGGCCAAAACATTCAGTACTTC,CASSVGQNIQYF
NA,TRBJ1-1,TRBD1,TRBV9,TGTGCCAGCAGCCCTCGACAGGGGAGCGAGGGGAGGACTGAAGCTTTCTTT,CASSPRQGSEGRTEAFF
once,TRBJ2-5,TRBD2,TRBV7-2,TGTGCCAGCAGCTTAGTTAGCGGGGGGGATTGGGAGACCCAGTACTTC,CASSLVSGGDWETQYF
NA,TRBJ1-1,NA,TRBV10-1,TGCGCCAGCAGTGAGTCCGGAGGCACTGAAGCTTTCTTT,CASSESGGTEAFF
NA,TRBJ2-7,NA,TRBV18,TGTGCCAGCTCACCAAACCTTGACAGCTACGAGCAGTACTTC,CASSPNLDSYEQYF
NA,TRBJ1-4,NA,TRBV5-1,TGCGCCAGCAGCTTACTAGATACTAATGAAAAACTGTTTTTT,CASSLLDTNEKLFF
NA,TRBJ2-7,NA,TRBV29-1,TGCAGCGTTGTAGGGACAACCTTTGAGCAGTACTTC,CSVVGTTFEQYF
NA,TRBJ2-1,TRBD1,TRBV4-1,TGCGCCAGCAGCCAAAATGGACAGGGGGGCACCTACAATGAGCAGTTCTTC,CASSQNGQGGTYNEQFF
once,TRBJ2-1,NA,TRBV7-8,TGTGCCAGCAGCTTACGTCAGGGTGGAGATGAGCAGTTCTTC,CASSLRQGGDEQFF
NA,TRBJ1-5,TRBD1,TRBV11-2,TGTGCCAGCAGCCCTGGGACAGGGGGCCAGCCCCAGCATTTT,CASSPGTGGQPQHF
NA,TRBJ1-5,TRBD1,TRBV7-6,TGTGCCAGCAGCTTAGCCGCAAGACAGGGCTCTTGGGGCAATCAGCCCCAGCATTTT,CASSLAARQGSWGNQPQHF
NA,TRBJ2-3,NA,TRBV5-3,TGTGCCAGAAGCTTGAGTCCAGGGGGCACAGATACGCAGTATTTT,CARSLSPGGTDTQYF
NA,TRBJ2-3,TRBD2,TRBV29-1,TGCAGCGTCCAAGAGCCTAGCGGTCCTAGCACAGATACGCAGTATTTT,CSVQEPSGPSTDTQYF
NA,TRBJ2-1,TRBD2,TRBV11-2,TGTGCCAGCAGCTTAAGCGGGGGATTTGACAGGGAGCAGTTCTTC,CASSLSGGFDREQFF
NA,TRBJ2-3,NA,TRBV29-1,TGCAGCGTTGAATCTCAATTCGAGGGATGGAGCGCAGATACGCAGTATTTT,CSVESQFEGWSADTQYF
few,TRBJ2-2,NA,TRBV6-1,TGTGCCAGCAGTCAGACAGGAAGCGGGGAGCTGTTTTTT,CASSQTGSGELFF
NA,TRBJ1-6,TRBD1,TRBV5-6,TGTGCCAGCAGCTCGGACAGGGGGCTAAGTTCACCCCTCCACTTT,CASSSDRGLSSPLHF
once,TRBJ1-2,NA,TRBV18,TGTGCCAGCTCACCCGCAGGCCAAGCTAACTATGGCTACACCTTC,CASSPAGQANYGYTF
NA,TRBJ1-1,NA,TRBV10-3,TGTGCCATCAGTGCGGCGGTGGGGGGAAACACTGAAGCTTTCTTT,CAISAAVGGNTEAFF
once,TRBJ1-1,TRBD1,TRBV19,TGTGCCAGTAGTACCTTGATGACAGGGGTGACTGAAGCTTTCTTT,CASSTLMTGVTEAFF
NA,TRBJ2-7,NA,TRBV6-5,TGTGCCAGCAGTTACACGCCTCTTACCATCCTTCGGGAGCAGTACTTC,CASSYTPLTILREQYF
few,TRBJ1-5,NA,TRBV19,TGTGCCAGTAGTATAGCTCTACTCTGGCAGGGGAATCAGCCCCAGCATTTT,CASSIALLWQGNQPQHF
few,TRBJ1-2,NA,TRBV11-3,TGTGCCAGCAGCCCGAAGACAGTGGGTTATGGCTACACCTTC,CASSPKTVGYGYTF
NA,TRBJ1-1,NA,TRBV20-1,TGCAGTGCCAGTGACGAACAAGACTTGAACACTGAAGCTTTCTTT,CSASDEQDLNTEAFF
NA,TRBJ2-1,TRBD1,TRBV6-5,TGTGCCAGCAGTACCCGAAGACAGGGTCGCAATGAGCAGTTCTTC,CASSTRRQGRNEQFF
NA,TRBJ1-2,TRBD1,TRBV2,TGTGCCAGCAGTGTAGGACAGGGGGGCTCTAACACCTTC,CASSVGQGGSNTF
NA,TRBJ2-7,NA,TRBV7-9,TGTGCCAGCAGCCCAGTGGCACGAAGACAGGACGAGCAGTACTTC,CASSPVARRQDEQYF
once,TRBJ1-2,TRBD1,TRBV19,TGTGCCAGTAGCTCTAACGGACAGGGGTCTAACTATGGCTACACCTTC,CASSSNGQGSNYGYTF
NA,TRBJ2-5,NA,TRBV5-4,TGTGCCAGCAGCCACCGCATTCGGACGGCGGGCGGGGAGACCCAGTACTTC,CASSHRIRTAGGETQYF
NA,TRBJ1-6,NA,TRBV10-1,TGCGCCAGCAGTGCGGGGGAAAGGAGACCCCTCCACTTT,CASSAGERRPLHF
NA,TRBJ1-1,NA,TRBV4-1,TGCGCCAGCAGGGACGGGGGATATGGGGCTTTCTTT,CASRDGGYGAFF
NA,TRBJ2-3,TRBD2,TRBV27,TGTGCCAGCAGTTTATTAACTAGCGGGGGGGCCACAGATACGCAGTATTTT,CASSLLTSGGATDTQYF
NA,TRBJ1-2,NA,TRBV27,TGTGCCAGCAGTTTGGAGAGAAGCTATGGCTACACCTTC,CASSLERSYGYTF
many,TRBJ2-7,NA,TRBV27,TGTGCCAGCAGCCAGACAGAGACCTACGAGCAGTACTTC,CASSQTETYEQYF
NA,TRBJ1-2,NA,TRBV5-1,TGCGCCAGCACCCTACAGGGAGAATATGGCTACACCTTC,CASTLQGEYGYTF
once,TRBJ1-3,NA,TRBV18,TGTGCCAGCTCCGAGAGTGCTGGCTCTGGAAACACCATATATTTT,CASSESAGSGNTIYF